This T cell receptor beta chain was identified during a study of T cell changes during pregnancy in multiple sclerosis. Produced via immunoSEQ multiplex PCR; TCRdb's table is partial and in-frame only. The sample includes roughly 48,000 clones, about 90% of them seen just once. V shed 4 bases, J shed 1 base, and the junction held 2 bases outside the gene matches. The germline V gene encodes CDR1 SQVTM and CDR2 ANQGSEA. This CDR3 is 15 amino acids long. This clone has only one observation. This TCR derives from a female donor with multiple sclerosis, enrolled in a pregnancy study. The chain links TRBV29-1 to TRBJ2-6; 9 nucleotides line up with TRBD1. This specimen consisted of CD4+ T cells from peripheral blood mononuclear cells, obtained in the second trimester of pregnancy. The CDR3 reads CSVGTGDSGANVLTF. The CDR3 DNA sequence: TGCAGCGTTGGGACAGGGGATTCTGGGGCCAACGTCCTGACTTTC. The complete variable domain, with remaining parts taken from reference TRBV29-1 and TRBJ2-6, reads SAVISQKPSRDICQRGTSLTIQCQVDSQVTMMFWYRQQPGQSLTLIATANQGSEATYESGFVIDKFPISRPNLTFSTLTVSNMSPEDSSIYLCSVGTGDSGANVLTFGAGSRLTVL.